These 31 T cell receptor beta chains originate from one sample sequenced in a study of blood T cell repertoires in COVID-19. Assay: immunoSEQ multiplex PCR; the TCRdb copy retains only in-frame clones and omits some. The sample records 310,000 or so clones, 87% being singletons. Sequencing input: PBMCs or T cells enriched from blood (not recorded which). The receptors shown here come from a woman aged 25 to 39 who had recovered from COVID-19.

The rearrangement links TRBV4-3 to TRBJ1-1; D is undetermined. Germline V CDR1 and CDR2: LGHNA, YSLEER. The CDR3 covers 13 residues. The V end lost 2 bases, the J end lost 5 bases, and 9 bases lay between the germline ends. The CDR3 nucleotides read TGCGCCAGCAGCCAATTTTCCATGACTGAAGCTTTCTTT. The encoded protein is CASSQFSMTEAFF.

This chain connects TRBV18 to TRBJ2-7; D gene unclear. Germline loops: CDR1 KGHSH, CDR2 LQKENI. Trimming pared 3 bases from V and 4 bases from J, leaving 10 bases between. This CDR3 has 13 amino acids. The CDR3 sequence is CASSPLRQYEQYF. The CDR3 bases are TGTGCCAGCTCACCCCTACGCCAATACGAGCAGTACTTC.

This rearrangement joins TRBV6-5 to TRBJ1-6; TRBD1 agrees at 9 bases. The CDR3 has 14 amino acids. After removal of 7 bases from V and 6 bases from J, the junction contained 4 bases not matched to a gene. Germline assignment: CDR1 MNHEY and CDR2 SVGAGI. The CDR3 loop is CASTSDRGNSPLHF. In DNA, the CDR3 is TGTGCCAGCACATCGGACAGGGGTAATTCACCCCTCCACTTT.

This clone was observed once. The chain links TRBV11-2 to TRBJ1-2, with 9 positions matching TRBD1. J gave up 7 bases and V 5 bases, and 8 bases lay outside the gene matches. Germline-derived CDR1 and CDR2 are SGHAT and FQNNGV. This CDR3 spans 14 amino acids. The CDR3 region has the DNA TGTGCCAGCAGCCAGGACAGGGGATCGGGTGGCTACACCTTC. Its translation is CASSQDRGSGGYTF.

This chain connects TRBV12-3 or TRBV12-4 to TRBJ2-5; the D gene is possibly TRBD1 (5 bases). V was trimmed by 3 bases and J by 1 base, leaving 6 bases between them. The CDR3 covers 13 residues. CDR3 residues: CASSFRGQETQYF. The CDR3 coding sequence is TGTGCCAGCAGTTTTAGGGGCCAAGAGACCCAGTACTTC.

This sequence joins TRBV3-1 (or the pseudogene TRBV3-2) and TRBJ1-1; 7 bases align to TRBD1. J lost 11 bases, V lost 3 bases, and 12 bases had no gene match. The CDR3 runs 14 residues. CDR1 LGHDT and CDR2 YNNKEL come from the germline V gene (reference sequence). The CDR3 region is CASSQYLQGGEAFF. CDR3 DNA sequence: TGTGCCAGCAGCCAGTATCTGCAGGGGGGTGAGGCTTTCTTT.

Notes on this clone: At the DNA level, this CDR3 is encoded by other sequences in the same sample as well. This chain uses TRBV7-2 with TRBJ2-7; D remains unclear. Trimming left V 5 bases short and J 2 bases short, with 4 bases between. Germline V gene lookup returns CDR1 SGHTA and CDR2 FQGNSA. This CDR3 has 11 residues. This CDR3 reads CASSPAYEQYF. The CDR3, as DNA: TGTGCCAGCAGCCCCGCCTACGAGCAGTACTTC.

The rearrangement links TRBV3-1 (or the pseudogene TRBV3-2) to TRBJ1-6; possible D gene TRBD1, 5 bases. V was trimmed by 2 bases and J by 11 bases, leaving 16 bases between them. This CDR3 spans 15 amino acids. Germline lookup yields CDR1 LGHDT and CDR2 YNNKEL (reference sequence). The CDR3 DNA follows: TGTGCCAGCAGCCAAAGCCCGGGGGGTGAGACACCCCTCCACTTT. It encodes CASSQSPGGETPLHF.

The chain links TRBV10-3 to TRBJ1-1; 11 bases match TRBD1. The CDR3 is made up of 15 amino acids. The germline V gene encodes CDR1 ENHRY and CDR2 SYGVKD. With V trimmed by 7 bases and J by 1 base, 5 bases remained unmatched. CDR3 DNA: TGTGCCATCATCTCCGGGACAGGGGGGAACACTGAAGCTTTCTTT. Translation: CAIISGTGGNTEAFF.

This clone was observed a single time. The CDR3 sequence is CASSITAGGPYEQFF. In DNA, the CDR3 is TGTGCCAGTAGTATCACAGCGGGGGGGCCATATGAGCAGTTCTTC. The J gene is TRBJ2-1, the V gene TRBV19; 10 positions match TRBD2. The J segment lost 8 bases and the V segment lost 3 bases, leaving 7 bases of the junction unmatched. The CDR3 runs 15 residues. In germline, CDR1 is LNHDA, CDR2 SQIVND (reference sequence).

The V call is TRBV19, the J call TRBJ1-6, with TRBD1 as a possible D gene (5 bases). The CDR3 is made up of 13 amino acids. Germline CDR1 is LNHDA and CDR2 is SQIVND (reference sequence). V lost 8 bases to trimming and J lost 11 bases, with 16 bases between them. CDR3 residues: CASGQGGGTPLHF. As DNA, the CDR3 is TGTGCCAGTGGGCAGGGTGGTGGGACACCCCTCCACTTT. Combining the CDR3 with reference TRBV19 and TRBJ1-6 gives the whole variable domain DGGITQSPKYLFRKEGQNVTLSCEQNLNHDAMYWYRQDPGQGLRLIYYSQIVNDFQKGDIAEGYSVSREKKESFPLTVTSAQKNPTAFYLCASGQGGGTPLHFGNGTRLTVT.

This chain links TRBV5-1 with TRBJ2-2, with 14 bases matching TRBD2. V trimming: 4 bases; J trimming: 7 bases; junction bases outside the gene matches: 6. The CDR3 sequence is 16 residues long. Germline V lookup: CDR1 SGHRS, CDR2 YFSETQ. CDR3 loop: CASSPPGLAGVGELFF. As DNA, the CDR3 is TGCGCCAGCAGCCCGCCGGGACTAGCGGGGGTCGGGGAGCTGTTTTTT.

The chain is built from TRBV6-6 and TRBJ2-7; 7 nucleotides agree with TRBD1. Germline V gene lookup returns CDR1 MNHNY and CDR2 SVGAGI (reference sequence). The CDR3 is made up of 15 amino acids. After removal of 4 bases from V and 1 base from J, the junction contained 7 bases not matched to a gene. CDR3 DNA: TGTGCCAGCAGTTCCGACAGGGAAGCGTCCTACGAGCAGTACTTC. The encoded protein is CASSSDREASYEQYF.

The CDR3 protein is CASRNSGSTDTQYF. CDR3 coding DNA: TGTGCCAGCAGGAATAGCGGGTCCACAGATACGCAGTATTTT. This rearrangement joins TRBV7-9 to TRBJ2-3; 7 nucleotides align to TRBD2. The CDR3 contains 14 residues. Germline assignment: CDR1 SEHNR and CDR2 FQNEAQ (reference sequence). V lost 6 bases to trimming and J lost 2 bases; unmatched junction nucleotides: 5. Full variable domain (outside the CDR3, taken from reference TRBV7-9 and TRBJ2-3): DTGVSQNPRHKITKRGQNVTFRCDPISEHNRLYWYRQTLGQGPEFLTYFQNEAQLEKSRLLSDRFSAERPKGSFSTLEIQRTEQGDSAMYLCASRNSGSTDTQYFGPGTRLTVL.

The chain has TRBV16 and TRBJ1-5; 7 bases are a match to TRBD1. The CDR3 contains 14 residues. J gave up 6 bases and V 5 bases, and 7 bases lay outside the gene matches. Germline V CDR1 and CDR2: KGHSY, FQNENV. The CDR3 DNA is TGTGCCAGCAGCAAGACAGGGTCCGGTCAGCCCCAGCATTTT. The encoded protein is CASSKTGSGQPQHF. Full variable domain (missing parts from reference TRBV16 and TRBJ1-5): GEEVAQTPKHLVRGEGQKAKLYCAPIKGHSYVFWYQQVLKNEFKFLISFQNENVFDETGMPKERFSAKCLPNSPCSLEIQATKLEDSAVYFCASSKTGSGQPQHFGDGTRLSIL.

This chain links TRBV14 with TRBJ1-1; no firm D call. The germline CDR1 and CDR2 sequences are SGHDN and FVKESK. There are 15 residues in the CDR3. Trimming took off 0 bases at V and 5 bases at J, with 13 bases between the two ends. Written as DNA, the CDR3 is TGTGCCAGCAGCCAAGAGGAGGTAGGGTGGACTGAAGCTTTCTTT. Its translation: CASSQEEVGWTEAFF.

The V and J genes are TRBV6-4 and TRBJ1-1, with TRBD1 matching 8 bases. Germline values: CDR1 MRHNA, CDR2 SNTAGT. The CDR3 covers 16 residues. Trimming cost V 3 bases and J 4 bases; bases outside gene matches: 10. The CDR3 DNA reads TGTGCCAGCAGTGAGAACAGGGGGACTTTCGTCACTGAAGCTTTCTTT. It yields the protein CASSENRGTFVTEAFF.

The chain has TRBV3-1 (or the pseudogene TRBV3-2) and TRBJ1-3; D remains ambiguous. Trimming took off 6 bases at V and 0 bases at J, with 12 bases between the two ends. Germline V gene lookup returns CDR1 LGHDT and CDR2 YNNKEL (reference sequence). The CDR3 has 15 amino acids. CDR3 sequence reads: CASRLNLYSGNTIYF. The DNA of the CDR3 is TGTGCCAGCAGGTTAAACCTATACTCTGGAAACACCATATATTTT.

This clone turned up a few times. This chain joins TRBV6-5 and TRBJ1-2; 7 bases line up with TRBD1. This CDR3 region has 13 residues. The germline CDR1 and CDR2 sequences are MNHEY and SVGAGI. V shed 6 bases and J 8 bases; nucleotides not matched to a gene: 9. The CDR3 loop is CASRATGVGGYTF. CDR3 DNA sequence: TGTGCCAGCAGAGCAACAGGGGTAGGAGGCTACACCTTC.

This clone was seen a few times. V and J are TRBV6-5 and TRBJ1-2; TRBD1 aligns across 10 bases. The V gene end was trimmed by 4 bases and the J gene end by 2 bases; junction bases not matched to a gene: 4. This CDR3 has 15 residues. The germline V gene encodes CDR1 MNHEY and CDR2 SVGAGI. The CDR3, as DNA: TGTGCCAGCAGTTCCGACAGGGGGCGGAACTATGGCTACACCTTC. Its protein product is CASSSDRGRNYGYTF.

The chain carries TRBV11-2 and TRBJ1-2; D is perhaps TRBD1 (5 bases). This CDR3 is 16 amino acids long. Germline CDR1 is SGHAT and CDR2 is FQNNGV. The V end lost 0 bases, the J end lost 0 bases, and 11 bases lay between the germline ends. The CDR3 protein is CASSLDRQGSNYGYTF. The CDR3, as DNA: TGTGCCAGCAGCTTAGATCGGCAGGGCTCTAACTATGGCTACACCTTC.

CDR3 DNA sequence: TGTGCCAGCAGCACTGGGGGGGCCTGGGCCACCGGGGAGCTGTTTTTT. Its translation is CASSTGGAWATGELFF. The rearrangement uses TRBV5-4 and TRBJ2-2; a possible D gene is TRBD2 (7 bases). Germline CDR1 and CDR2: SGHNT and YYREEE (reference sequence). This CDR3 comprises 16 residues. The germline V and J ends were trimmed by 4 bases and 4 bases, with 17 bases remaining between them. Full variable domain (rest looked up from reference TRBV5-4 and TRBJ2-2): ETGVTQSPTHLIKTRGQQVTLRCSSQSGHNTVSWYQQALGQGPQFIFQYYREEENGRGNFPPRFSGLQFPNYSSELNVNALELDDSALYLCASSTGGAWATGELFFGEGSRLTVL.

J is TRBJ1-3 and V is TRBV4-1; no definite D call. This CDR3 is 16 amino acids long. Germline V gene lookup returns CDR1 MGHRA and CDR2 YSYEKL. V lost 0 bases to trimming and J lost 2 bases, with 11 bases between them. The CDR3 protein is CASSQERTGTGNTIYF. The CDR3 DNA follows: TGCGCCAGCAGCCAAGAAAGGACGGGGACTGGAAACACCATATATTTT.

The CDR3 DNA is TGTGCCAGCAGGCCTTCAACAGGTGCCGGCTACACCTTC. This translates into CASRPSTGAGYTF. The chain is built from TRBV12-3 or TRBV12-4 and TRBJ1-2, with D tentatively TRBD1 (5 bases). Trimming cost V 6 bases and J 8 bases, with 16 bases left between them. The CDR3 has 13 residues.

This clone appeared a few times. The V and J genes are TRBV27 and TRBJ1-1, with D uncertain. Trimming pared 4 bases from V and 11 bases from J, leaving 11 bases between. Per the germline V gene, CDR1 is MNHEY and CDR2 is SMNVEV (reference sequence). This CDR3 comprises 11 residues. DNA for the CDR3: TGTGCCAGCAGTTCCTCTTCGGAGGCTTTCTTT. Protein: CASSSSSEAFF.

V usage is TRBV6-5 and J usage is TRBJ1-2, with D possibly being TRBD1 (6 bases). The CDR3 loop spans 13 amino acids. V lost 7 bases to trimming and J lost 4 bases, with 13 bases between them. Germline values: CDR1 MNHEY, CDR2 SVGAGI. The CDR3 sequence is CASKKRGGYGYTF. CDR3 sequence (DNA): TGTGCCAGCAAAAAAAGGGGGGGCTATGGCTACACCTTC.

This clone has a single count. The CDR3 region is CASSHGQGTNTEAFF. As DNA, the CDR3 is TGTGCCAGCAGCCATGGACAGGGAACGAACACTGAAGCTTTCTTT. The chain combines TRBV5-4 with TRBJ1-1, with 8 positions matching TRBD1. The CDR3 consists of 15 residues. Per the germline V gene, CDR1 is SGHNT and CDR2 is YYREEE (reference sequence). Losses at the gene ends were 4 bases for V and 1 base for J; bases not matched to a gene: 6.

This chain uses TRBV7-8 with TRBJ1-5; perhaps TRBD1 as D (6 bases). Deletions cut 0 bases from V and 2 bases from J, with 14 bases between. This CDR3 contains 17 residues. Germline V CDR1 and CDR2: SGHVS, FQNEAQ. CDR3 bases: TGTGCCAGCAGCTTAGCCCCAGGGGCGGTTGGCAATCAGCCCCAGCATTTT. It codes for CASSLAPGAVGNQPQHF.

The J gene is TRBJ2-6, the V gene TRBV5-4; a possible D gene is TRBD2 (5 bases). Germline V gene sequence: CDR1 SGHNT, CDR2 YYREEE (reference sequence). V was cut by 4 bases and J by 0 bases, with 8 bases left in between. The CDR3 length is 15 residues. CDR3 DNA sequence: TGTGCCAGCAGCGAGGGTCCCTCTGGGGCCAACGTCCTGACTTTC. Translated: CASSEGPSGANVLTF.

A few counts support this clone. The chain joins TRBV5-1 to TRBJ1-2, with D possibly matching TRBD1 (6 bases). This CDR3 has 14 residues. Looked up from germline, CDR1 is SGHRS and CDR2 is YFSETQ. Trimming pared 1 base from V and 0 bases from J, leaving 7 bases between. The CDR3 spells CASSLRTANYGYTF. CDR3 nucleotides: TGCGCCAGCAGCTTGAGGACAGCTAACTATGGCTACACCTTC.

The chain recombines TRBV3-1 (or the pseudogene TRBV3-2) with TRBJ1-3, with D tentatively TRBD1 (5 bases). The ends were cut back, 4 bases at V and 1 base at J, with 23 bases in the middle. Germline V gene lookup returns CDR1 LGHDT and CDR2 YNNKEL (reference sequence). This CDR3 comprises 19 residues. CDR3: CASSRSMRAGVWSGNTIYF. CDR3 bases: TGTGCCAGCAGCCGCTCCATGCGGGCGGGGGTTTGGTCTGGAAACACCATATATTTT.